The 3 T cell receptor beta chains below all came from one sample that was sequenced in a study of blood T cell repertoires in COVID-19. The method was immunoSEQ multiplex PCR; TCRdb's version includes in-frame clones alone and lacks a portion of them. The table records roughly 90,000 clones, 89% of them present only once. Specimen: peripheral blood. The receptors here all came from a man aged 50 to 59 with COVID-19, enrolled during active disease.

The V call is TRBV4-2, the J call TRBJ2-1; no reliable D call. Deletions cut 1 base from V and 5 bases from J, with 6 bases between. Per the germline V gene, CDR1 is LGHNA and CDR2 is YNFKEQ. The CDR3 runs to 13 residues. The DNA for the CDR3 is TGTGCCAGCAGCCAAGCAGTTAACAATGAGCAGTTCTTC. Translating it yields CASSQAVNNEQFF.

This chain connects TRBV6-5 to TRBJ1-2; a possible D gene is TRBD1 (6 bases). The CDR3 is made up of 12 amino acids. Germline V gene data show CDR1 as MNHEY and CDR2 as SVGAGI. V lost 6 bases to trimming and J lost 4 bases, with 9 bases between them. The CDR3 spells CASSLQGYGYTF. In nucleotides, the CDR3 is TGTGCCAGCAGCCTACAGGGCTATGGCTACACCTTC.

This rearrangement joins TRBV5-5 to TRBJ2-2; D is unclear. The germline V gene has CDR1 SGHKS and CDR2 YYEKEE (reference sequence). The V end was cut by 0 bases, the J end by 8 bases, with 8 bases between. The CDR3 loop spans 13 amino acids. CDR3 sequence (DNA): TGTGCCAGCAGCTTGGGACTTCCAGGGGAGCTGTTTTTT. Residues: CASSLGLPGELFF.